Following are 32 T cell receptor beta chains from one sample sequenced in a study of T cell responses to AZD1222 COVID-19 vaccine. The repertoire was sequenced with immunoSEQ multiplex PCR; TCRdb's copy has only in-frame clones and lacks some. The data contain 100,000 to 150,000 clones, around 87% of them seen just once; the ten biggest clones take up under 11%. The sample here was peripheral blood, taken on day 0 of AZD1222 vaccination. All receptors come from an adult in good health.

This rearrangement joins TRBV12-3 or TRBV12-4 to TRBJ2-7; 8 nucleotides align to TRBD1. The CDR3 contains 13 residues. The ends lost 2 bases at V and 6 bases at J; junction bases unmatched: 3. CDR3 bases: TGTGCCAGCAGTTTAAGGACAGGGACCGAGCAGTACTTC. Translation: CASSLRTGTEQYF.

CDR3 sequence: CASSLRNAYEQYF. CDR3 sequence (DNA): TGTGCCAGCAGTTTACGAAACGCCTACGAGCAGTACTTC. This rearrangement joins TRBV27 to TRBJ2-7, with unresolved D. The CDR3 spans 13 residues. Germline values: CDR1 MNHEY, CDR2 SMNVEV (reference sequence). The V end was cut by 2 bases, the J end by 2 bases, with 7 bases between.

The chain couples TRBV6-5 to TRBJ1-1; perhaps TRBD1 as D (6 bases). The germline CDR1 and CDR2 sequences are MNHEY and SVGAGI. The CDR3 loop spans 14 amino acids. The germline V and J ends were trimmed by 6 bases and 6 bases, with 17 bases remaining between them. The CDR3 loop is CASSPLLGTSEAFF. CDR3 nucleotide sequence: TGTGCCAGCAGCCCACTGCTGGGGACATCTGAAGCTTTCTTT.

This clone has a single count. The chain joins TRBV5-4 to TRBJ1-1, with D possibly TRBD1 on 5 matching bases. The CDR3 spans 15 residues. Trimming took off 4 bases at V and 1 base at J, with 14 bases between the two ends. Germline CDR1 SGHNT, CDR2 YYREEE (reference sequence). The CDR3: CASSPATGGNTEAFF. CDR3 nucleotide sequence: TGTGCCAGCAGCCCTGCAACGGGGGGGAACACTGAAGCTTTCTTT.

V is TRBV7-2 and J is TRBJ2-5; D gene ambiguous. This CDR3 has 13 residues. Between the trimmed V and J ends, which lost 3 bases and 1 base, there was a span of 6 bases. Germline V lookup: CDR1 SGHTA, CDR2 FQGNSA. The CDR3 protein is CASSFVSQETQYF. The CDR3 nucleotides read TGTGCCAGCAGCTTCGTTTCCCAAGAGACCCAGTACTTC.

The CDR3 sequence: CASSLDSGTAYYGYTF. CDR3 DNA: TGTGCCAGCAGCTTGGATAGTGGGACAGCCTACTATGGCTACACCTTC. V is TRBV5-8 and J is TRBJ1-2; 7 bases fit TRBD1. CDR1 is SGHTS, CDR2 YDEGEE, per germline. J was trimmed by 3 bases and V by 0 bases; bases with no gene match: 8. The CDR3 runs to 16 residues.

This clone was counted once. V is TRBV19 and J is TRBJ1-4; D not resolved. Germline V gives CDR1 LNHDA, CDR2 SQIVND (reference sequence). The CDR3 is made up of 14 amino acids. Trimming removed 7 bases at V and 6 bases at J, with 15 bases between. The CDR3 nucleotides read TGTGCCAGTAACCGTCGGGCAGGAGATGAAAAACTGTTTTTT. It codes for CASNRRAGDEKLFF. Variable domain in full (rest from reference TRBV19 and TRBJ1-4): DGGITQSPKYLFRKEGQNVTLSCEQNLNHDAMYWYRQDPGQGLRLIYYSQIVNDFQKGDIAEGYSVSREKKESFPLTVTSAQKNPTAFYLCASNRRAGDEKLFFGSGTQLSVL.

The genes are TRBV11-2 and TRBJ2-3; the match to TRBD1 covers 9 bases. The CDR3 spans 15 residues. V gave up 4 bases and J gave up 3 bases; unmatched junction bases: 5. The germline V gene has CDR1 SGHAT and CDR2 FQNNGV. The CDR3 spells CASSSGTGRTDTQYF. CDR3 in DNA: TGTGCCAGCAGCTCCGGGACAGGGCGTACAGATACGCAGTATTTT.

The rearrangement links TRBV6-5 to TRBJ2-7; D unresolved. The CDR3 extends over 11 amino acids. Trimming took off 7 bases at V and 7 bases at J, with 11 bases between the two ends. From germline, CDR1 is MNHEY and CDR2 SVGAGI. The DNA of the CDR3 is TGTGCCAGCATGGCACTCAGGGAGCAGTACTTC. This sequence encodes CASMALREQYF.

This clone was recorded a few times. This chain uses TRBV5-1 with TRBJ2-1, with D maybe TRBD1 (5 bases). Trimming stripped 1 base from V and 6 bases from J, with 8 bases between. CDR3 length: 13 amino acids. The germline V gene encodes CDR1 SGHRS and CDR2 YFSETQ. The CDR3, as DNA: TGCGCCAGCAGCTTGCCCAGGGTCAATGAGCAGTTCTTC. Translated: CASSLPRVNEQFF.

CDR3 in amino acids: CASQIQGFNYGYTF. Here the CDR3 DNA reads TGTGCCAGCCAAATACAGGGATTTAACTATGGCTACACCTTC. V is TRBV28 and J is TRBJ1-2; tentatively, D is TRBD1 (6 bases). In germline, CDR1 is MDHEN, CDR2 SYDVKM. CDR3 length equals 14 residues. The V end was cut by 8 bases, the J end by 1 base, with 14 bases between.

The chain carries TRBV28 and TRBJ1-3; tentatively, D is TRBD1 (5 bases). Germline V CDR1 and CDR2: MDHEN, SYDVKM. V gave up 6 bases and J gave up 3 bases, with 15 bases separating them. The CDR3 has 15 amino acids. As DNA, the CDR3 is TGTGCCAGCAGGCGAGGGGCGGGGAGTGGAAACACCATATATTTT. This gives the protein CASRRGAGSGNTIYF. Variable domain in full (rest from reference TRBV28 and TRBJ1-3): DVKVTQSSRYLVKRTGEKVFLECVQDMDHENMFWYRQDPGLGLRLIYFSYDVKMKEKGDIPEGYSVSREKKERFSLILESASTNQTSMYLCASRRGAGSGNTIYFGEGSWLTVV.

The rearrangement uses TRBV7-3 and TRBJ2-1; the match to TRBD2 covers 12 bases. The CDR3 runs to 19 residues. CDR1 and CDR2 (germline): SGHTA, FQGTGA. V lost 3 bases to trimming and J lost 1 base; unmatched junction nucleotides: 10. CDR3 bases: TGTGCCAGCAGCTTCCCGACTAGCGGGAGTGCCCCATCCTACAATGAGCAGTTCTTC. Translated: CASSFPTSGSAPSYNEQFF.

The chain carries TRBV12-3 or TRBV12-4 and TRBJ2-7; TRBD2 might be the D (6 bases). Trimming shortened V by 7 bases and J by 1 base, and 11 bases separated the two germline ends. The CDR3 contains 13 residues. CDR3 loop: CASTLGGSYEQYF. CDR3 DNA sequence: TGTGCCAGCACCCTGGGGGGATCCTACGAGCAGTACTTC.

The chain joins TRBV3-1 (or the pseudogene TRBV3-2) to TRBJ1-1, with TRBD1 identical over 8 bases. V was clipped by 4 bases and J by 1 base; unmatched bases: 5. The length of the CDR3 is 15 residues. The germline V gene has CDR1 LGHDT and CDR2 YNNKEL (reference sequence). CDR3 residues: CASSPRDRKNTEAFF. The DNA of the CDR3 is TGTGCCAGCAGCCCCCGGGACAGGAAGAACACTGAAGCTTTCTTT.

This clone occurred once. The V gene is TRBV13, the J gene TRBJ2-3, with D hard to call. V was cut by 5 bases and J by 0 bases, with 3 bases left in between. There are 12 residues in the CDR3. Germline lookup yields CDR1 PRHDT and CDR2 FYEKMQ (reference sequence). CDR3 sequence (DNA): TGTGCCAGCAGCCTGAGCACAGATACGCAGTATTTT. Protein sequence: CASSLSTDTQYF.

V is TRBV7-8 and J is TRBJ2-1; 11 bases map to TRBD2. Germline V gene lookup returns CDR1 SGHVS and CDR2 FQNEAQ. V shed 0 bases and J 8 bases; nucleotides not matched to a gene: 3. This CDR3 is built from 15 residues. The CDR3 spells CASSLALAGGYEQFF. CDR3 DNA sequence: TGTGCCAGCAGCTTAGCGCTAGCGGGAGGCTATGAGCAGTTCTTC. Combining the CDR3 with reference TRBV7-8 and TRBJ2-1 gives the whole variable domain GAGVSQSPRYKVAKRGQDVALRCDPISGHVSLFWYQQALGQGPEFLTYFQNEAQLDKSGLPSDRFFAERPEGSVSTLKIQRTQQEDSAVYLCASSLALAGGYEQFFGPGTRLTVL.

The chain's CDR3 is CAGRPDGDQPQHF. In DNA, the CDR3 is TGTGCCGGCCGCCCGGACGGTGATCAGCCCCAGCATTTT. The chain employs TRBV6-5 and TRBJ1-5; no firm D call. Germline V gene lookup returns CDR1 MNHEY and CDR2 SVGAGI. Trimming stripped 11 bases from V and 5 bases from J, with 16 bases between. This CDR3 contains 13 residues.

In DNA, the CDR3 is TGTGCCAGCAGCTCCAAGGACTACCTCTTTTCCTACGAGCAGTACTTC. Translating gives CASSSKDYLFSYEQYF. The chain has TRBV11-2 and TRBJ2-7, with D tentatively TRBD2 (6 bases). The germline V and J ends were trimmed by 4 bases and 1 base, with 17 bases remaining between them. The CDR3 is 16 residues long. Germline V gene data show CDR1 as SGHAT and CDR2 as FQNNGV.

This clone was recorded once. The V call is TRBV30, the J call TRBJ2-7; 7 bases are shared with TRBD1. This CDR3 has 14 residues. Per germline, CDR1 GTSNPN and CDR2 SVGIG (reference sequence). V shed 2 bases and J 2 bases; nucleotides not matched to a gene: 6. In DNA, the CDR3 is TGTGCCTGGAGTAGGAGGCAGGGGGCCTACGAGCAGTACTTC. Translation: CAWSRRQGAYEQYF.

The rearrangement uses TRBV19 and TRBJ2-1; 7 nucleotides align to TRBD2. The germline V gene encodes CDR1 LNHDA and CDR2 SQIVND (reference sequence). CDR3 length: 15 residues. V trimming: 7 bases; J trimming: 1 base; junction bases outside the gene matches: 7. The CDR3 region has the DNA TGTGCCAGTACGTCGGTCGGGGGGTCCTACAATGAGCAGTTCTTC. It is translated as CASTSVGGSYNEQFF.

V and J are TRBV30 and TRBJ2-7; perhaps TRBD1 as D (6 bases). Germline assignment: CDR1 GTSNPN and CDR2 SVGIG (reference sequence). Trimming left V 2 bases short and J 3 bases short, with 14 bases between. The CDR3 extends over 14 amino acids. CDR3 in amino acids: CAWSRTDGRYEQYF. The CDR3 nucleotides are TGTGCCTGGAGTCGGACAGACGGCCGCTACGAGCAGTACTTC.

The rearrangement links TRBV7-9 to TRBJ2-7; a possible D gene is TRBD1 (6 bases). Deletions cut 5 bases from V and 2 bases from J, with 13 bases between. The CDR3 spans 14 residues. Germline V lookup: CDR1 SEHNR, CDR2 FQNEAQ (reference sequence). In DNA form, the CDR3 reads TGTGCCAGCAGCAATCAGGGGCGACCCTACGAGCAGTACTTC. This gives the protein CASSNQGRPYEQYF.

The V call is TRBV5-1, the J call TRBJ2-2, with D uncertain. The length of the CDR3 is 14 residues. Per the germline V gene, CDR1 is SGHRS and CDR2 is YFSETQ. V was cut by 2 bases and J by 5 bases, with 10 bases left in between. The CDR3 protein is CASSFGLETGELFF. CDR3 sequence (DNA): TGCGCCAGCAGCTTTGGTCTCGAGACCGGGGAGCTGTTTTTT. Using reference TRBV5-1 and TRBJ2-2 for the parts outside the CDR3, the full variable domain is KAGVTQTPRYLIKTRGQQVTLSCSPISGHRSVSWYQQTPGQGLQFLFEYFSETQRNKGNFPGRFSGRQFSNSRSEMNVSTLELGDSALYLCASSFGLETGELFFGEGSRLTVL.

The CDR3 DNA reads TGTGCCAGCAGCTTAGACGGGGGCTCCTACAATGAGCAGTTCTTC. Translating it yields CASSLDGGSYNEQFF. The rearrangement links TRBV11-1 to TRBJ2-1; D is possibly TRBD2 (6 bases). Germline V gene sequence: CDR1 SGHAT, CDR2 FQDESV (reference sequence). V shed 1 base and J shed 0 bases, with 7 bases lying between them. This CDR3 contains 15 residues.

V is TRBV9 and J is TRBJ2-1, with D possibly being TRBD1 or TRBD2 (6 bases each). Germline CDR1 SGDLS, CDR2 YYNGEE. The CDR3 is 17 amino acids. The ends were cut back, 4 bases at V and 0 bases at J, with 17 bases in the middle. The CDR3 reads CASSLGGSGSSYNEQFF. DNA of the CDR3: TGTGCCAGCAGCCTAGGGGGTAGCGGAAGCTCCTACAATGAGCAGTTCTTC. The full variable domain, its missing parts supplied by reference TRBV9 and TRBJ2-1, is DSGVTQTPKHLITATGQRVTLRCSPRSGDLSVYWYQQSLDQGLQFLIQYYNGEERAKGNILERFSAQQFPDLHSELNLSSLELGDSALYFCASSLGGSGSSYNEQFFGPGTRLTVL.

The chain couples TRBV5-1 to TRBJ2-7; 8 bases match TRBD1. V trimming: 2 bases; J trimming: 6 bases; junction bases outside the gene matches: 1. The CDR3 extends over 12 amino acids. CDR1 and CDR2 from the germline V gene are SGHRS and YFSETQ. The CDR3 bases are TGCGCCAGCAGCTTTGACAGGGGCGAGCAGTACTTC. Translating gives CASSFDRGEQYF.

CDR3 DNA sequence: TGTGCCAGTAGTAATCAGGGCCTGAACACTGAAGCTTTCTTT. Protein product: CASSNQGLNTEAFF. The chain joins TRBV19 to TRBJ1-1, with D perhaps TRBD1 (5 bases). Trimming removed 4 bases at V and 0 bases at J, with 9 bases between. The germline V gene has CDR1 LNHDA and CDR2 SQIVND (reference sequence). This CDR3 spans 14 amino acids.

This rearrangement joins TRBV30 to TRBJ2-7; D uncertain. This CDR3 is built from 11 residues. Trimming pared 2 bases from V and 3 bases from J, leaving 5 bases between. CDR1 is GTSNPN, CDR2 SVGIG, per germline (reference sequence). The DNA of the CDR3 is TGTGCCTGGAGTCGGTACTACGAGCAGTACTTC. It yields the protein CAWSRYYEQYF.

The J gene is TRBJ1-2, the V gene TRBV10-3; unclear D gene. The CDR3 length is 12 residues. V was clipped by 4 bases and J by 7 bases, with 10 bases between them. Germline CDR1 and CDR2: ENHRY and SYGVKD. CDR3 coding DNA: TGTGCCATCAGTGGGGCAGGTGGTGGCTACACCTTC. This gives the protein CAISGAGGGYTF.

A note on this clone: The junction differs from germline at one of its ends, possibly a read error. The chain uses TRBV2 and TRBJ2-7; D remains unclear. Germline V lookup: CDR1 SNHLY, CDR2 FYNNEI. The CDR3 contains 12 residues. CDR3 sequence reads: CASTIGSYEQYF. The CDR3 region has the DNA TGCGCCAGCACTATTGGATCTTACGAGCAGTACTTC. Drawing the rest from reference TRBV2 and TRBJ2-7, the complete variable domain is EPEVTQTPSHQVTQMGQEVILRCVPISNHLYFYWYRQILGQKVEFLVSFYNNEISEKSEIFDDQFSVERPDGSNFTLKIRSTKLEDSAMYFCASTIGSYEQYFGPGTRLTVT.

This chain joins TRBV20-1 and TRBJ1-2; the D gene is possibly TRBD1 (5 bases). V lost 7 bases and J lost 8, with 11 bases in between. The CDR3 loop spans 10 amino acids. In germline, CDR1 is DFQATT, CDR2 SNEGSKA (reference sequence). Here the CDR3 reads CSGRASGYTF. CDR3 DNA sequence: TGCAGTGGCAGGGCGTCCGGCTACACCTTC.